The T cell receptor beta chain under discussion was sequenced for a study of T cell responses to AZD1222 COVID-19 vaccine. As for the study in general: Pooling was applied to second doses at about 4 or about 12 weeks.

Assay: immunoSEQ multiplex PCR; the TCRdb copy retains only in-frame clones and omits some. The data show 150,000 or so clones, about 92% seen once. Trimming took off 1 base at V and 6 bases at J, with 14 bases between the two ends. The germline gives CDR1 KGHDR, CDR2 SFDVKD. The CDR3 extends over 15 amino acids. Material: peripheral blood, obtained on day 0 of AZD1222 vaccination. The TCR comes from an adult in good health. This sequence joins TRBV24-1 and TRBJ1-2; D unresolved. Here the CDR3 reads CATSDLTGGQDGYTF. CDR3 nucleotide sequence: TGTGCCACCAGTGATTTAACGGGAGGGCAGGATGGCTACACCTTC.